Below, 15 T cell receptor beta chains from the same sample are listed, as sequenced in a study of cytomegalovirus exposure and HLA in healthy donors. The study ran its PCR with 60 Vbeta and 13 Jbeta primers. Assay: immunoSEQ multiplex PCR; the TCRdb copy retains only in-frame clones and omits some. Among 90,000 to 150,000 clones listed, 50% to 65% were seen once. The source material was PBMCs. These receptor sequences come from a middle-aged man in good health and CMV-seropositive.

The chain combines TRBV7-9 with TRBJ2-3; the match to TRBD1 covers 8 bases. Germline CDR1 and CDR2: SEHNR and FQNEAQ (reference sequence). The CDR3 consists of 17 residues. Germline trimming cut 1 base from V and 2 bases from J; bases unmatched to any gene: 8. This chain's CDR3 is CASSLVGRTGYTDTQYF. The CDR3 DNA reads as TGTGCCAGCAGCTTAGTCGGCAGGACAGGGTACACAGATACGCAGTATTTT.

The gene calls are TRBV14 and TRBJ2-1, with a possible D match to TRBD1 (5 bases). V was pared by 3 bases and J by 7 bases, with 28 bases between. There are 19 residues in the CDR3. CDR1 and CDR2 (germline): SGHDN, FVKESK. The CDR3 spells CASSHPNSQGSFLPNEQFF. The CDR3 nucleotides read TGTGCCAGCAGCCACCCAAATTCCCAGGGCTCTTTTCTCCCGAATGAGCAGTTCTTC.

Only a few counts were recorded for this clone. V and J are TRBV11-1 and TRBJ2-3, with TRBD2 matching over 7 bases. Per germline, CDR1 SGHAT and CDR2 FQDESV (reference sequence). This CDR3 region has 17 residues. Trimming took 6 bases from V and 7 from J; bases not matched to a gene: 19. CDR3 protein: CASSTSREAGEGYTQYF. CDR3 sequence (DNA): TGTGCCAGCAGTACATCTCGAGAGGCGGGAGAGGGGTATACGCAGTATTTT.

The chain has TRBV4-1 and TRBJ2-2, with TRBD2 identical over 14 bases. The V gene's germline CDR1 is MGHRA and CDR2 YSYEKL. The CDR3 sequence is 17 residues long. The J segment lost 6 bases and the V segment lost 1 base, leaving 4 bases of the junction unmatched. CDR3 DNA sequence: TGCGCCAGCAGCCAAGTGCAGGGACTAGCGGGAGCCGGGGAGCTGTTTTTT. Protein sequence: CASSQVQGLAGAGELFF.

The J gene is TRBJ2-4, the V gene TRBV5-6; possible D gene TRBD1, 6 bases. This CDR3 is built from 13 residues. Germline CDR1 reads SGHDT; CDR2 reads YYEEEE. V was cut by 0 bases and J by 7 bases, with 8 bases left in between. CDR3 in amino acids: CASSLEGENIQYF. As DNA, the CDR3 is TGTGCCAGCAGCTTGGAGGGGGAGAACATTCAGTACTTC.

This clone was seen only a few times. V is TRBV7-9 and J is TRBJ2-2; the D gene is possibly TRBD1 (6 bases). V lost 1 base and J lost 10, with 25 bases in between. From germline, CDR1 is SEHNR and CDR2 FQNEAQ (reference sequence). The CDR3 contains 18 residues. CDR3 sequence (DNA): TGTGCCAGCAGCTTAGTTCGTCGGCAGGGGCGTCCTCAGGAGGAGCTGTTTTTT. Amino acids: CASSLVRRQGRPQEELFF. The whole variable domain, remainder taken from reference TRBV7-9 and TRBJ2-2, is DTGVSQNPRHKITKRGQNVTFRCDPISEHNRLYWYRQTLGQGPEFLTYFQNEAQLEKSRLLSDRFSAERPKGSFSTLEIQRTEQGDSAMYLCASSLVRRQGRPQEELFFGEGSRLTVL.

V is TRBV6-6 and J is TRBJ2-3, with D possibly TRBD1 on 5 matching bases. Germline V lookup: CDR1 MNHNY, CDR2 SVGAGI (reference sequence). The CDR3 runs to 16 residues. V was shortened by 7 bases and J by 3 bases, with 20 bases between the two germline ends. The CDR3: CASTLFPPRETDTQYF. In nucleotides, the CDR3 is TGTGCCAGCACCCTCTTCCCTCCCAGGGAAACAGATACGCAGTATTTT.

J is TRBJ2-7 and V is TRBV27; 9 bases align to TRBD2. CDR1 MNHEY and CDR2 SMNVEV come from the germline V gene (reference sequence). There are 16 residues in the CDR3. J gave up 0 bases and V 3 bases, and 6 bases lay outside the gene matches. This CDR3 reads CASSLSSGRYSYEQYF. CDR3 DNA sequence: TGTGCCAGCAGTTTGTCGAGCGGGAGGTACTCCTACGAGCAGTACTTC.

The chain couples TRBV30 to TRBJ2-5; possibly TRBD2 for D (5 bases). The CDR3 contains 13 residues. V dropped 5 bases and J dropped 5 bases, with 15 bases sitting between them. Germline CDR1 reads GTSNPN; CDR2 reads SVGIG (reference sequence). The CDR3 reads CAWGENRGETQYF. CDR3 nucleotide sequence: TGTGCCTGGGGGGAGAACCGAGGGGAGACCCAGTACTTC. The whole variable domain, filled in from reference TRBV30 and TRBJ2-5, reads SQTIHQWPATLVQPVGSPLSLECTVEGTSNPNLYWYRQAAGRGLQLLFYSVGIGQISSEVPQNLSASRPQDRQFILSSKKLLLSDSGFYLCAWGENRGETQYFGPGTRLLVL.

This clone was detected a few times. J is TRBJ1-1 and V is TRBV29-1, with D possibly being TRBD1 (6 bases). CDR3 size: 13 residues. The germline gives CDR1 SQVTM, CDR2 ANQGSEA. The V end lost 3 bases, the J end lost 4 bases, and 12 bases lay between the germline ends. In DNA, the CDR3 is TGCAGCGTTGAGGCGGGGGCAGGCACTGAAGCTTTCTTT. Protein: CSVEAGAGTEAFF.

This chain connects TRBV6-1 to TRBJ2-7; 7 bases agree with TRBD2. J was trimmed by 3 bases and V by 6 bases; bases with no gene match: 8. Germline loops: CDR1 MNHNS, CDR2 SASEGT. This CDR3 contains 14 residues. The CDR3 is CASRVAGPFYEQYF. The CDR3, as DNA: TGTGCCAGCAGAGTAGCGGGCCCGTTCTACGAGCAGTACTTC.

This clone was seen only a few times. The chain combines TRBV10-1 with TRBJ1-1; possible D gene TRBD1, 5 bases. The length of the CDR3 is 17 residues. Trimming cost V 2 bases and J 4 bases, with 20 bases left between them. Germline CDR1 WNHNN, CDR2 SYGVQD (reference sequence). CDR3 coding DNA: TGCGCCAGCAGTGAGACGCGGGGACCGGACATTATCACTGAAGCTTTCTTT. This translates into CASSETRGPDIITEAFF.

V usage is TRBV28 and J usage is TRBJ2-2, with D perhaps TRBD2 (6 bases). Germline V gene lookup returns CDR1 MDHEN and CDR2 SYDVKM. This CDR3 is 17 amino acids long. V was clipped by 2 bases and J by 4 bases, with 17 bases between them. This CDR3 reads CASSLDGRDLGTGELFF. CDR3 coding DNA: TGTGCCAGCAGTTTAGACGGTAGGGACTTAGGCACCGGGGAGCTGTTTTTT.

V usage is TRBV7-6 and J usage is TRBJ2-5; 13 nucleotides line up with TRBD2. The V gene's germline CDR1 is SGHVS and CDR2 FNYEAQ. V lost 2 bases and J lost 3; bases outside the gene matches: 6. This CDR3 has 17 amino acids. CDR3 DNA sequence: TGTGCCAGCAGCTTAAGAGGAGGACTAGCGGGAGAAGAGACCCAGTACTTC. This codes for CASSLRGGLAGEETQYF.

This clone was counted a few times. The genes are TRBV18 and TRBJ2-2; 13 nucleotides align to TRBD2. Germline V lookup: CDR1 KGHSH, CDR2 LQKENI. The CDR3 runs to 16 residues. With V trimmed by 4 bases and J by 5 bases, 4 bases remained unmatched. The CDR3 DNA reads as TGTGCCAGCTCACGACTAGCGGGGGGTTCGACCGGGGAGCTGTTTTTT. Protein product: CASSRLAGGSTGELFF.